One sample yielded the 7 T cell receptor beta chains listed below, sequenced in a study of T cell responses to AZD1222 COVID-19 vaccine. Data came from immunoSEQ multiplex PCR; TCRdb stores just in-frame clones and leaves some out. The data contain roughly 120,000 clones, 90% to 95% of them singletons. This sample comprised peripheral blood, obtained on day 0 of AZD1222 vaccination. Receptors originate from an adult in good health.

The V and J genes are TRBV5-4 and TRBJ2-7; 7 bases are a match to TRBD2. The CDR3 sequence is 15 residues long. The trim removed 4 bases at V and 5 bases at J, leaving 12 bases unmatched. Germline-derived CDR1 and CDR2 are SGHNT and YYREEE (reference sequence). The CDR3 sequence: CASSRPGLMGDEQYF. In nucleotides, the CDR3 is TGTGCCAGCAGCCGACCGGGACTAATGGGGGACGAGCAGTACTTC.

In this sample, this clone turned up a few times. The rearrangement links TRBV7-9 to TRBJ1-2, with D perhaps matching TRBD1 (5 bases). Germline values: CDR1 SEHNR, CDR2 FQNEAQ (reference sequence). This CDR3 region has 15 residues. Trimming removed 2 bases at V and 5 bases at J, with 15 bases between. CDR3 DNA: TGTGCCAGCAGCTTAAATACCCTAGGGGAATATGGCTACACCTTC. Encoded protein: CASSLNTLGEYGYTF. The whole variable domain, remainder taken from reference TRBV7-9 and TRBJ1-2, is DTGVSQNPRHKITKRGQNVTFRCDPISEHNRLYWYRQTLGQGPEFLTYFQNEAQLEKSRLLSDRFSAERPKGSFSTLEIQRTEQGDSAMYLCASSLNTLGEYGYTFGSGTRLTVV.

CDR3 sequence: CASSLAPGGNGYTF. As DNA, the CDR3 is TGCGCCAGCAGCTTGGCCCCAGGGGGGAATGGCTACACCTTC. This chain links TRBV5-1 with TRBJ1-2; 7 nucleotides match TRBD1. The germline CDR1 and CDR2 sequences are SGHRS and YFSETQ. The CDR3 has 14 amino acids. V lost 0 bases and J lost 6; bases outside the gene matches: 5.

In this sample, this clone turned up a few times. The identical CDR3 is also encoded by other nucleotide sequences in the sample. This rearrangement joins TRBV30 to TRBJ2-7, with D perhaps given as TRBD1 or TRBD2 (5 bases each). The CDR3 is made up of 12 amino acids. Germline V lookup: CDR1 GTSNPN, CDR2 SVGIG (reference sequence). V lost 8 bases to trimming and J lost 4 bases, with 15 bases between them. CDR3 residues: CAGASGPYEQYF. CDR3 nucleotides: TGTGCCGGGGCAAGCGGACCTTACGAGCAGTACTTC.

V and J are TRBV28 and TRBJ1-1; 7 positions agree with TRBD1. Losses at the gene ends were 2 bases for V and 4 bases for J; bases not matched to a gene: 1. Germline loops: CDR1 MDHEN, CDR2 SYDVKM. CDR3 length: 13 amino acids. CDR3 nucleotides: TGTGCCAGCAGTTTAAGGGACAGCACTGAAGCTTTCTTT. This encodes CASSLRDSTEAFF.

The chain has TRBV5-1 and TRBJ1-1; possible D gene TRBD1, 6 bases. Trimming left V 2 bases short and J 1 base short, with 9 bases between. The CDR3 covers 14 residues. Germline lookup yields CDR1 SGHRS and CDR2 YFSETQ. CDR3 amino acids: CASSFGTKNTEAFF. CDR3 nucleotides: TGCGCCAGCAGCTTCGGGACAAAGAACACTGAAGCTTTCTTT.

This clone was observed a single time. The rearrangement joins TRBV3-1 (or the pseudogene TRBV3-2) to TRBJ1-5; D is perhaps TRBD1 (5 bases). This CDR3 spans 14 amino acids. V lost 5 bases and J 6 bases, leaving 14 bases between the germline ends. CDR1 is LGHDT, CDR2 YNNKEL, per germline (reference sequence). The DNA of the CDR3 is TGTGCCAGCAGCTTCCAGGGTAGGGGTCAGCCCCAGCATTTT. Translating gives CASSFQGRGQPQHF.